What follows are 29 T cell receptor beta chains derived from one specimen sequenced in a study of STAT5B mutations in CD4+ large granular lymphocyte leukemia. Assay used: immunoSEQ multiplex PCR; TCRdb lists only in-frame clones, some missing. This table has about 21,000 clones, 65% to 80% appearing once. Sequencing was carried out using CD4+ T cells from blood buffy coats. The receptor source for this set is a human donor in good health.

CDR3 in amino acids: CAGVDLEQYF. CDR3 sequence (DNA): TGTGCCGGTGTAGACCTCGAGCAGTACTTC. The chain employs TRBV6-5 and TRBJ2-7; no clear D gene. The length of the CDR3 is 10 residues. CDR1 and CDR2 (germline): MNHEY, SVGAGI. V lost 11 bases, J lost 6 bases, and 11 bases lay in between.

The rearrangement joins TRBV5-6 to TRBJ2-1; perhaps TRBD2 as D (6 bases). Trimming stripped 0 bases from V and 4 bases from J, with 11 bases between. Germline CDR1 SGHDT, CDR2 YYEEEE. The length of the CDR3 is 15 residues. The CDR3 loop reads CASSLGGVSYNEQFF. As DNA, the CDR3 is TGTGCCAGCAGCTTGGGGGGGGTGTCTTACAATGAGCAGTTCTTC. The whole variable domain, filled in from reference TRBV5-6 and TRBJ2-1, reads DAGVTQSPTHLIKTRGQQVTLRCSPKSGHDTVSWYQQALGQGPQFIFQYYEEEERQRGNFPDRFSGHQFPNYSSELNVNALLLGDSALYLCASSLGGVSYNEQFFGPGTRLTVL.

CDR3 region: CASSLDRGGQPQHF. CDR3 sequence (DNA): TGTGCCAGCAGCTTAGACAGGGGGGGCCAGCCCCAGCATTTT. The chain couples TRBV7-2 to TRBJ1-5; the match to TRBD1 covers 8 bases. J gave up 7 bases and V 1 base, and 3 bases lay outside the gene matches. This CDR3 region has 14 residues. Germline CDR1 and CDR2: SGHTA and FQGNSA. Drawing the rest from reference TRBV7-2 and TRBJ1-5, the complete variable domain is GAGVSQSPSNKVTEKGKDVELRCDPISGHTALYWYRQSLGQGLEFLIYFQGNSAPDKSGLPSDRFSAERTGGSVSTLTIQRTQQEDSAVYLCASSLDRGGQPQHFGDGTRLSIL.

V gene TRBV10-1 combines with J gene TRBJ2-1, with TRBD2 matching 9 bases. Per germline, CDR1 WNHNN and CDR2 SYGVQD (reference sequence). The CDR3 spans 16 residues. After removal of 0 bases from V and 10 bases from J, the junction contained 10 bases not matched to a gene. CDR3 sequence reads: CASSESASGAFGEQFF. DNA for the CDR3: TGCGCCAGCAGTGAGTCAGCTAGCGGGGCGTTCGGGGAGCAGTTCTTC.

V and J are TRBV19 and TRBJ2-2; TRBD1 matches at 7 bases. Unmatched junction bases numbered 5, after V lost 8 bases and J lost 8 bases. Germline CDR1 reads LNHDA; CDR2 reads SQIVND (reference sequence). This CDR3 has 12 amino acids. This CDR3 is CASGNRGGELFF. The CDR3 DNA follows: TGTGCCAGTGGTAACAGGGGTGGGGAGCTGTTTTTT. The full variable domain, completed using reference TRBV19 and TRBJ2-2, is DGGITQSPKYLFRKEGQNVTLSCEQNLNHDAMYWYRQDPGQGLRLIYYSQIVNDFQKGDIAEGYSVSREKKESFPLTVTSAQKNPTAFYLCASGNRGGELFFGEGSRLTVL.

This clone has a handful of counts. This chain links TRBV7-2 with TRBJ2-7; 9 bases are shared with TRBD2. Germline assignment: CDR1 SGHTA and CDR2 FQGNSA. J was trimmed by 4 bases and V by 5 bases; bases with no gene match: 6. This CDR3 is 14 amino acids long. For the CDR3, the DNA is TGTGCCAGCAGCCCTAGCGGGGCGCGGTACGAGCAGTACTTC. Translating gives CASSPSGARYEQYF.

The sample holds a few counts of this clone. The chain joins TRBV18 to TRBJ1-1; 8 bases match TRBD1. The CDR3 loop spans 16 amino acids. The ends lost 0 bases at V and 5 bases at J; junction bases unmatched: 8. Germline V CDR1 and CDR2: KGHSH, LQKENI. CDR3 nucleotide sequence: TGTGCCAGCTCACCACCGATAGGACAGGGCCCTACTGAAGCTTTCTTT. Its protein is CASSPPIGQGPTEAFF.

This clone has just a few counts. The chain links TRBV4-1 to TRBJ1-2, with D possibly matching TRBD1 (6 bases). V was cut by 1 base and J by 8 bases, with 14 bases left in between. The CDR3 contains 14 residues. The germline V gene encodes CDR1 MGHRA and CDR2 YSYEKL. The CDR3 coding sequence is TGCGCCAGCAGCCAAGTTGAAACGACAGGAGGCTACACCTTC. Translated: CASSQVETTGGYTF.

CDR3 sequence reads: CASGLGGVNTEAFF. CDR3 DNA sequence: TGTGCTAGTGGTTTGGGGGGGGTGAACACTGAAGCTTTCTTT. This chain links TRBV12-5 with TRBJ1-1; the D gene is possibly TRBD1 (5 bases). This CDR3 region has 14 residues. CDR1 and CDR2 (germline): LGHNT, FRNRAP. Trimming pared 1 base from V and 0 bases from J, leaving 6 bases between.

V and J are TRBV7-9 and TRBJ2-7; no clear D. Trimming shortened V by 4 bases and J by 2 bases, and 12 bases separated the two germline ends. This CDR3 has 14 residues. Germline CDR1 reads SEHNR; CDR2 reads FQNEAQ (reference sequence). CDR3 loop: CASSSFSATYEQYF. CDR3 DNA sequence: TGTGCCAGCAGCTCCTTCTCCGCCACCTACGAGCAGTACTTC.

The rearrangement uses TRBV9 and TRBJ1-4; a weak D match, TRBD1 (6 bases). Trimming removed 7 bases at V and 4 bases at J, with 17 bases between. The CDR3 has 15 residues. Per the germline V gene, CDR1 is SGDLS and CDR2 is YYNGEE. DNA of the CDR3: TGTGCCAGCGGCAGCACGGGACAAAGTAATGAAAAACTGTTTTTT. Its protein product is CASGSTGQSNEKLFF.

The chain links TRBV7-2 to TRBJ2-7; either TRBD1 or TRBD2 may supply D (6 bases each). The CDR3 totals 15 residues. The V and J ends lost 2 bases and 1 base respectively, with 12 bases between them. Germline CDR1 reads SGHTA; CDR2 reads FQGNSA. The CDR3 DNA sequence: TGTGCCAGCAGCTTACGGGCGGGACAATCCTACGAGCAGTACTTC. Its protein is CASSLRAGQSYEQYF.

This chain links TRBV4-1 with TRBJ2-7; 9 bases are shared with TRBD1. CDR1 and CDR2 from the germline V gene are MGHRA and YSYEKL. J lost 2 bases, V lost 1 base, and 9 bases had no gene match. The CDR3 is 17 residues long. The CDR3 reads CASSQVSPGQGAYEQYF. For the CDR3, the DNA is TGCGCCAGCAGCCAAGTCAGCCCGGGACAGGGAGCCTACGAGCAGTACTTC.

The CDR3 nucleotides are TGCGCCAGCAGCGACCTCTCTAGGGGGCCGGCGAACGAGCAGTACTTC. Its translation: CASSDLSRGPANEQYF. J is TRBJ2-7 and V is TRBV5-1; 7 bases fit TRBD1. The CDR3 sequence is 16 residues long. The trim removed 4 bases at V and 5 bases at J, leaving 15 bases unmatched. The V gene's germline CDR1 is SGHRS and CDR2 YFSETQ.

This chain uses TRBV5-1 with TRBJ2-3; tentative D call: TRBD1 (6 bases). CDR1 and CDR2 (germline): SGHRS, YFSETQ. The CDR3 covers 14 residues. The V gene lost 3 bases and the J gene lost 3 bases, with 11 bases spanning the gap. This chain's CDR3 is CASSSGQTTDTQYF. The CDR3 DNA is TGCGCCAGCAGCTCTGGACAGACTACAGATACGCAGTATTTT.

This chain connects TRBV11-3 to TRBJ1-4; tentative D call: TRBD1 (6 bases). The CDR3 is 15 residues long. The V and J ends lost 5 bases and 2 bases respectively, with 12 bases between them. CDR1 and CDR2 from the germline V gene are SGHNT and YENEEA. CDR3 loop: CASSTRGNTNEKLFF. The CDR3 coding sequence is TGTGCCAGCAGCACCAGGGGAAACACTAATGAAAAACTGTTTTTT.

The rearrangement links TRBV6-1 to TRBJ2-3; 11 positions match TRBD2. The CDR3 extends over 15 amino acids. The ends lost 4 bases at V and 0 bases at J; junction bases unmatched: 0. CDR1 MNHNS and CDR2 SASEGT come from the germline V gene. The CDR3 DNA reads TGTGCCAGCAGTGGACTAGCGGGAAGCACAGATACGCAGTATTTT. The encoded protein is CASSGLAGSTDTQYF.

This clone was recorded only once. V is TRBV30 and J is TRBJ1-3, with 7 bases lining up with TRBD1. J was trimmed by 0 bases and V by 1 base; bases with no gene match: 6. The germline V gene encodes CDR1 GTSNPN and CDR2 SVGIG (reference sequence). The CDR3 is 16 amino acids. Here the CDR3 DNA reads TGTGCCTGGAGTGCCCAGGGACAGAGCTCTGGAAACACCATATATTTT. Its translation: CAWSAQGQSSGNTIYF.

This chain uses TRBV6-6 with TRBJ2-7, with 10 positions matching TRBD1. The trim removed 6 bases at V and 6 bases at J, leaving 11 bases unmatched. Germline lookup yields CDR1 MNHNY and CDR2 SVGAGI (reference sequence). The CDR3 sequence is 15 residues long. CDR3 DNA: TGTGCCAGCAGCCCGAACCACGGGACAGGGGTCGAGCAGTACTTC. Translated, it gives CASSPNHGTGVEQYF.

This clone came up a few times. Other DNA variants within this sample encode the same CDR3. The gene calls are TRBV25-1 and TRBJ2-5; TRBD1 matches at 9 bases. The J segment lost 5 bases and the V segment lost 3 bases, leaving 13 bases of the junction unmatched. Germline CDR1 and CDR2: MGHDK and SYGVNS. The CDR3 is 17 residues long. Here the CDR3 DNA reads TGTGCCAGCAGTGATTGGGGACAGGGAGGTTTTCCCGAGACCCAGTACTTC. Protein product: CASSDWGQGGFPETQYF.

The chain is built from TRBV18 and TRBJ2-5; maybe TRBD2 (5 bases). The V gene lost 2 bases and the J gene lost 4 bases, with 14 bases spanning the gap. Germline CDR1 KGHSH, CDR2 LQKENI. The CDR3 has 15 amino acids. For the CDR3, the DNA is TGTGCCAGCTCACCAGGAGACGGCGGAGGAGAGACCCAGTACTTC. Translated: CASSPGDGGGETQYF.

The V call is TRBV7-2, the J call TRBJ2-7; a weak D match, TRBD2 (6 bases). The V gene lost 0 bases and the J gene lost 6 bases, with 9 bases spanning the gap. The CDR3 runs to 13 residues. In germline, CDR1 is SGHTA, CDR2 FQGNSA. CDR3 region: CASSLALRGEQYF. The CDR3 DNA reads as TGTGCCAGCAGCTTAGCGTTGCGGGGCGAGCAGTACTTC.

This clone was seen only a few times. This chain connects TRBV21-1 to TRBJ1-1; the table's D call, TRBD1, has no DNA check behind it. TRBV21-1 is a documented pseudogene. This CDR3 has 14 amino acids. The CDR3 DNA reads as TGTGCCAGCAGCAGGGCAGGGTCGAACACTGAAGCTTTCTTT. This sequence encodes CASSRAGSNTEAFF.

The chain has TRBV7-2 and TRBJ1-3, with unresolved D. V lost 1 base to trimming and J lost 4 bases, with 14 bases between them. This CDR3 has 16 amino acids. Germline assignment: CDR1 SGHTA and CDR2 FQGNSA. The CDR3 coding sequence is TGTGCCAGCAGCTTAGAGCCGCCTGATAGGGGAAACACCATATATTTT. Amino acid sequence: CASSLEPPDRGNTIYF.

The J gene is TRBJ2-2, the V gene TRBV5-1; 7 nucleotides match TRBD1. With V trimmed by 6 bases and J by 3 bases, 11 bases remained unmatched. The CDR3 totals 16 residues. The germline V gene has CDR1 SGHRS and CDR2 YFSETQ. The CDR3 sequence is CASISRGGADTGELFF. The CDR3 coding sequence is TGCGCCAGCATTTCCCGAGGGGGCGCGGACACCGGGGAGCTGTTTTTT.

The chain carries TRBV29-1 and TRBJ2-6; no definite D call. CDR1 and CDR2 from the germline V gene are SQVTM and ANQGSEA. The V end lost 6 bases, the J end lost 0 bases, and 12 bases lay between the germline ends. The CDR3 consists of 15 residues. The CDR3 protein is CSVLPASSGANVLTF. The CDR3 region has the DNA TGCAGCGTCCTACCCGCTAGCTCTGGGGCCAACGTCCTGACTTTC. Filled out from reference TRBV29-1 and TRBJ2-6, the complete variable domain reads SAVISQKPSRDICQRGTSLTIQCQVDSQVTMMFWYRQQPGQSLTLIATANQGSEATYESGFVIDKFPISRPNLTFSTLTVSNMSPEDSSIYLCSVLPASSGANVLTFGAGSRLTVL.

V is TRBV25-1 and J is TRBJ1-2; a weak D match, TRBD1 (5 bases). The germline gives CDR1 MGHDK, CDR2 SYGVNS. The CDR3 is made up of 13 amino acids. The V end lost 6 bases, the J end lost 4 bases, and 12 bases lay between the germline ends. The CDR3 is CASSPGHLYGYTF. The CDR3 region has the DNA TGTGCCAGCAGCCCCGGACATCTCTATGGCTACACCTTC.

V and J are TRBV13 and TRBJ2-1; D unresolved. This CDR3 is built from 12 residues. Germline V gives CDR1 PRHDT, CDR2 FYEKMQ (reference sequence). V was trimmed by 1 base and J by 9 bases, leaving 7 bases between them. The CDR3 DNA reads TGTGCCAGCAGCTTAGATAGGAGTGAGCAGTTCTTC. This encodes CASSLDRSEQFF.

The V call is TRBV6-5, the J call TRBJ1-1, with 10 positions matching TRBD1. The CDR3 is 14 amino acids. The V gene end was trimmed by 4 bases and the J gene end by 5 bases; junction bases not matched to a gene: 4. Germline CDR1 is MNHEY and CDR2 is SVGAGI. The CDR3 DNA is TGTGCCAGCAGTTTGGGACAGGGGTTGACTGAAGCTTTCTTT. Its protein is CASSLGQGLTEAFF.